One sample yielded the 2 T cell receptor beta chains listed below, sequenced in a study of early T cells in non-severe SARS-CoV-2 infection. One entry per CDR3 protein results from TCRdb running MiXCR on the 5' RACE reads. The sample has fewer than 75,000 distinct CDR3 sequences; about 19% are singletons. Sequencing was performed on whole blood, taken at baseline. The source is an adult who was a healthcare worker with PCR-confirmed SARS-CoV-2 infection or an uninfected control (not recorded which).

This clonotype was observed a handful of times. The V and J genes are TRBV2 and TRBJ2-6, with D unresolved. Trimming removed 6 bases at V and 0 bases at J, with 15 bases between. The length of the CDR3 is 17 residues. Germline V lookup: CDR1 SNHLY, CDR2 FYNNEI. This CDR3 is CASSKDTPHSGANVLTF. DNA for the CDR3: TGTGCCAGCAGCAAAGACACGCCCCACTCTGGGGCCAACGTCCTGACTTTC.

This clonotype was counted at least ten times. The chain links TRBV7-3 to TRBJ2-5, with D unresolved. Trimming stripped 0 bases from V and 3 bases from J, with 5 bases between. The CDR3 has 13 residues. In germline, CDR1 is SGHTA, CDR2 FQGTGA. The CDR3 DNA is TGTGCCAGCAGCTTAACCAGAGAAGAGACCCAGTACTTC. It encodes CASSLTREETQYF.